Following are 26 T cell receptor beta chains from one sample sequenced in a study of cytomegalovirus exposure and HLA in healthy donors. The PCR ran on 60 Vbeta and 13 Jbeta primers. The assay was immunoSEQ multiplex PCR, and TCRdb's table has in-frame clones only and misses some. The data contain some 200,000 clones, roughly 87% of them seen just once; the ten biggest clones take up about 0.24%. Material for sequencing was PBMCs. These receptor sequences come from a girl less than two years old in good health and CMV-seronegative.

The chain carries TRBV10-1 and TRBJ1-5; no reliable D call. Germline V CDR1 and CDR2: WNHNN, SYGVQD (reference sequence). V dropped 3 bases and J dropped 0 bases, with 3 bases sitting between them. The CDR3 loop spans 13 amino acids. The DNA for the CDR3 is TGCGCCAGCAGTGATAATAGCAATCAGCCCCAGCATTTT. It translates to CASSDNSNQPQHF.

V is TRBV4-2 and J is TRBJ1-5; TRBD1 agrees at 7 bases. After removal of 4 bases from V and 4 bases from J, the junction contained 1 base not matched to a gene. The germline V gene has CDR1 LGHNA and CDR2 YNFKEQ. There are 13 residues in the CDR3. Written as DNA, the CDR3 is TGTGCCAGCAGCCCGGACAGGAATCAGCCCCAGCATTTT. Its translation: CASSPDRNQPQHF.

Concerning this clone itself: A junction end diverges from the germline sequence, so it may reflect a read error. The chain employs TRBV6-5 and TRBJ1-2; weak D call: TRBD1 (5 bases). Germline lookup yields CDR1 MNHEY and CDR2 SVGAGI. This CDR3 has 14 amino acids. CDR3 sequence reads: CAISYSVTVAANTF. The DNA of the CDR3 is TGTGCCATCAGTTACTCCGTGACAGTCGCAGCAAACACCTTC.

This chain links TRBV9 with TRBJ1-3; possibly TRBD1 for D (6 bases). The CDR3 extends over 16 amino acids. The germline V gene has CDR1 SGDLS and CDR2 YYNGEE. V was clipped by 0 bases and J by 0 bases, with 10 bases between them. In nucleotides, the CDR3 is TGTGCCAGCAGCGTAGCCACAGGGAGCTCTGGAAACACCATATATTTT. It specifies CASSVATGSSGNTIYF.

CDR3 sequence: CASSEAGTSGRFGDYEQYF. The CDR3 DNA sequence: TGTGCCAGCAGTGAAGCAGGGACTAGCGGGAGATTTGGTGACTACGAGCAGTACTTC. The J gene is TRBJ2-7, the V gene TRBV6-1; 14 nucleotides line up with TRBD2. Germline-derived CDR1 and CDR2 are MNHNS and SASEGT. J gave up 3 bases and V 0 bases, and 10 bases lay outside the gene matches. The CDR3 spans 19 residues.

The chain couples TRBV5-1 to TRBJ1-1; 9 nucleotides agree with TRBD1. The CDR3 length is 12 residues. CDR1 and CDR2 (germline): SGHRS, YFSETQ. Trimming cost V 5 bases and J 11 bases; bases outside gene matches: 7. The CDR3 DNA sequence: TGCGCCAGCAGGCCAGACAGGGGGGTCGCTTTCTTT. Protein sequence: CASRPDRGVAFF. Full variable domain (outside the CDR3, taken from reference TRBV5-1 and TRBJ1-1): KAGVTQTPRYLIKTRGQQVTLSCSPISGHRSVSWYQQTPGQGLQFLFEYFSETQRNKGNFPGRFSGRQFSNSRSEMNVSTLELGDSALYLCASRPDRGVAFFGQGTRLTVV.

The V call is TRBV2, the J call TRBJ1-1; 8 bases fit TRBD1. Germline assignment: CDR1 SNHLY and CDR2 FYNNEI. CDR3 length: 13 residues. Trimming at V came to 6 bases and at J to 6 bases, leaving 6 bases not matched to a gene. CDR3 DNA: TGTGCCAGCAGATGGGACAGGAGAGCTGAAGCTTTCTTT. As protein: CASRWDRRAEAFF.

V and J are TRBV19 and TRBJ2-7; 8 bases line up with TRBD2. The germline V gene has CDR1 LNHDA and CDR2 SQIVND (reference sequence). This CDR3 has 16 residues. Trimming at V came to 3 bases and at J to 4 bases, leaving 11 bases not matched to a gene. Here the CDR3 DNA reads TGTGCCAGTAGTATGCCTCACGCGGGAGGTTCTTACGAGCAGTACTTC. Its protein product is CASSMPHAGGSYEQYF.

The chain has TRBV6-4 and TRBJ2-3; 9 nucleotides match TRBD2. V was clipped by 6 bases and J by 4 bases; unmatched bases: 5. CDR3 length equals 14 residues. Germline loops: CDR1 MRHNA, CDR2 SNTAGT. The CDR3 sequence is CASRPGLASDTQYF. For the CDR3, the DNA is TGTGCCAGCAGGCCGGGACTAGCATCAGATACGCAGTATTTT.

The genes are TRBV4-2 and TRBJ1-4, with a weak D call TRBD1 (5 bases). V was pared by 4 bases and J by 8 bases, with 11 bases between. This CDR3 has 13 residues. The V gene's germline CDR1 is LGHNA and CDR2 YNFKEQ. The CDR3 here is CASSLGVEEKLFF. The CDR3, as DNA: TGTGCCAGCAGCCTAGGGGTTGAGGAAAAACTGTTTTTT.

For the CDR3, the DNA is TGTGCCAGCAGCTTAGGCAGGGCCGGAAACACCATATATTTT. Its protein is CASSLGRAGNTIYF. The J gene is TRBJ1-3, the V gene TRBV7-2, with a possible D match to TRBD1 (5 bases). There are 14 residues in the CDR3. The V and J ends lost 1 base and 4 bases respectively, with 8 bases between them. Per germline, CDR1 SGHTA and CDR2 FQGNSA.

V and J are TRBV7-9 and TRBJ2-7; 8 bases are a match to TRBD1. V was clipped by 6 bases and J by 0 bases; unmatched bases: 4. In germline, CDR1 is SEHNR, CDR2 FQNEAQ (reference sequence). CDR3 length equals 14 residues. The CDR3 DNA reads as TGTGCCAGCAGTGGACAGGGCTACTCCTACGAGCAGTACTTC. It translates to CASSGQGYSYEQYF.

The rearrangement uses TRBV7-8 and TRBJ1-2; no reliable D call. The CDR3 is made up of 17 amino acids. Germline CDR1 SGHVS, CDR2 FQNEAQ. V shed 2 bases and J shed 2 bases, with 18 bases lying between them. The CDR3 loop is CASSLFGRGGFNYGYTF. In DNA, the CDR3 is TGTGCCAGCAGCTTATTCGGCCGGGGTGGCTTCAACTATGGCTACACCTTC.

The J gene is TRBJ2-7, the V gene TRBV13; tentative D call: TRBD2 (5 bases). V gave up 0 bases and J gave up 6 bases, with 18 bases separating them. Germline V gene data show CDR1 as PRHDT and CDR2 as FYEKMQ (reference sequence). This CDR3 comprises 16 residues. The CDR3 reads CASSLGRGAYSGEQYF. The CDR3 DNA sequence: TGTGCCAGCAGCTTAGGACGGGGAGCCTACTCGGGCGAGCAGTACTTC.

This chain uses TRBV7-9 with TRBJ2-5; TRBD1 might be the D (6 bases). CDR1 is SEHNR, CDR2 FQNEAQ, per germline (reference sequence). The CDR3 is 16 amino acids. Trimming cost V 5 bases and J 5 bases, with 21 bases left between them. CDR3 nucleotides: TGTGCCAGCAGCGGGGGCAGGGCCGCCCGGTGGGAGACCCAGTACTTC. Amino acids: CASSGGRAARWETQYF.

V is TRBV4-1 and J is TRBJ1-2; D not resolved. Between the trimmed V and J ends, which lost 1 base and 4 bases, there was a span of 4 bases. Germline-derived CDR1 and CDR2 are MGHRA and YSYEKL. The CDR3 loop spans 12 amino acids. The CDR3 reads CASSQAGYGYTF. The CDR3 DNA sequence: TGCGCCAGCAGCCAAGCCGGCTATGGCTACACCTTC.

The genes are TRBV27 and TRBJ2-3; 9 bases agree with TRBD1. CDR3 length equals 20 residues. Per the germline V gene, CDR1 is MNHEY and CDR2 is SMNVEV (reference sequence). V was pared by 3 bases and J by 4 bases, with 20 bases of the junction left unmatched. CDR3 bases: TGTGCCAGCAGTTTCCGTCCCCCTCTTCCCGGGACAGGGAGGGCAGATACGCAGTATTTT. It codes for CASSFRPPLPGTGRADTQYF.

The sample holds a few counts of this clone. The CDR3 DNA is TGTGCCATCACCCCAGACAGGAGCAACCTCTTGGAGCAGTACTTC. Protein: CAITPDRSNLLEQYF. The V call is TRBV10-3, the J call TRBJ2-7; a weak D match, TRBD1 (6 bases). This CDR3 is 15 amino acids long. CDR1 is ENHRY and CDR2 is SYGVKD in the germline V gene. V was cut by 7 bases and J by 7 bases, with 23 bases left in between.

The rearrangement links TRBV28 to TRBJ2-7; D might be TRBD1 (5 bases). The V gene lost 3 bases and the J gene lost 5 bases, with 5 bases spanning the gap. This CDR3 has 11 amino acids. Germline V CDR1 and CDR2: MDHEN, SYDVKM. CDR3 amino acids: CASSLGHEQYF. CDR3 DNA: TGTGCCAGCAGTTTGGGGCACGAGCAGTACTTC. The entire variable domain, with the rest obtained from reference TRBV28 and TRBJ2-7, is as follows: DVKVTQSSRYLVKRTGEKVFLECVQDMDHENMFWYRQDPGLGLRLIYFSYDVKMKEKGDIPEGYSVSREKKERFSLILESASTNQTSMYLCASSLGHEQYFGPGTRLTVT.

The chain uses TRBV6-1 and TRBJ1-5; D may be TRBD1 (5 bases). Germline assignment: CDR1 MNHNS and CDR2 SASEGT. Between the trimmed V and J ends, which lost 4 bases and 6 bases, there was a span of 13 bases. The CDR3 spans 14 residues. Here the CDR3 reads CASSGGWGGQPQHF. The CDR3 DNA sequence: TGTGCCAGCAGTGGGGGGTGGGGGGGTCAGCCCCAGCATTTT.

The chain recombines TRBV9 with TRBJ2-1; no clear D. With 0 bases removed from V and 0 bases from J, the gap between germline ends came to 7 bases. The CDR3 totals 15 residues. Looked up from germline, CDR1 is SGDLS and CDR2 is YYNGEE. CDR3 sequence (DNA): TGTGCCAGCAGCGTAGCGGCTAGCTCCTACAATGAGCAGTTCTTC. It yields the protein CASSVAASSYNEQFF.

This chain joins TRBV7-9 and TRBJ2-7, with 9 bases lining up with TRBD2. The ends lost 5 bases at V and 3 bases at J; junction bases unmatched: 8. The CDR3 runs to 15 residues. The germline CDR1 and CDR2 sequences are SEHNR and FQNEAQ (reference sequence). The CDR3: CASSRWTSDFYEQYF. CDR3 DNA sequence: TGTGCCAGCAGCCGATGGACTAGCGATTTCTACGAGCAGTACTTC. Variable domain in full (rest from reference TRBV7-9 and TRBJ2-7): DTGVSQNPRHKITKRGQNVTFRCDPISEHNRLYWYRQTLGQGPEFLTYFQNEAQLEKSRLLSDRFSAERPKGSFSTLEIQRTEQGDSAMYLCASSRWTSDFYEQYFGPGTRLTVT.

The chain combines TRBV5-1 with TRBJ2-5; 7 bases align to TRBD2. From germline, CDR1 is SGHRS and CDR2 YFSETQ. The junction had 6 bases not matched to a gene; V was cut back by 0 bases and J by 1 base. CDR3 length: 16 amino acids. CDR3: CASSLGGRGTQETQYF. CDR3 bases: TGCGCCAGCAGCTTGGGGGGGAGGGGTACCCAAGAGACCCAGTACTTC. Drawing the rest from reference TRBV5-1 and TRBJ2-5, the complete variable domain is KAGVTQTPRYLIKTRGQQVTLSCSPISGHRSVSWYQQTPGQGLQFLFEYFSETQRNKGNFPGRFSGRQFSNSRSEMNVSTLELGDSALYLCASSLGGRGTQETQYFGPGTRLLVL.

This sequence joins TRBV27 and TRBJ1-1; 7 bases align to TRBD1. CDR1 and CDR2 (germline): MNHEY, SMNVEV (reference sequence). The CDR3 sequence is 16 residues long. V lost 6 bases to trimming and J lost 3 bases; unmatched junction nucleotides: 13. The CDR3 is CASSLTPPGGYTEAFF. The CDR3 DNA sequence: TGTGCCAGCAGCCTCACTCCCCCAGGGGGGTACACTGAAGCTTTCTTT.

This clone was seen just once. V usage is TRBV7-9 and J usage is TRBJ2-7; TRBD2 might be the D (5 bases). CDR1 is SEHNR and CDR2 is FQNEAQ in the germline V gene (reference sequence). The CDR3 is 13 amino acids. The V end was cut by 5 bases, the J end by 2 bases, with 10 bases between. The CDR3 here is CASSPTTAYEQYF. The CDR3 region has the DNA TGTGCCAGCAGCCCGACTACAGCCTACGAGCAGTACTTC.

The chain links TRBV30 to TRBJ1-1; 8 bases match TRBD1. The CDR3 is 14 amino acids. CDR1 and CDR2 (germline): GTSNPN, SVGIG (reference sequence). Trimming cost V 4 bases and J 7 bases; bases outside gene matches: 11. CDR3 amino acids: CAWNSGQGVREAFF. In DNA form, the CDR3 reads TGTGCCTGGAACTCAGGACAGGGAGTCCGTGAAGCTTTCTTT.